The clone carrying this TCR beta chain was seen a few times. Its cognate antigen is unknown. A much larger clonotype is one base distant, so this may be a read error. The data originate from a study of T cell repertoires in cytomegalovirus infection. Overall study results and limits: Using cumulative public TCR beta family frequency, the authors identified those who carried CMV together with the relevant HLA. HLA-C-restricted CMV clonotypes gave the most frequent clonotype in two of eight donors.

A single record per CDR3 protein comes from TCRdb applying MiXCR to the reads. Of some 500,000 distinct CDR3 sequences in the sample, around 30% were seen once. This CDR3 spans 12 amino acids. Trimming removed 5 bases from V and 3 bases from J, with 5 bases in between. Germline V CDR1 and CDR2: SNHLY, FYNNEI. The material was cultured PBMCs, obtained from culture after CMV antigen stimulation. The TCR comes from a human donor in good health (CMV status not recorded). Some clones in this sample may be carry-over from other donors' samples. The V gene is TRBV2, the J gene TRBJ1-5; D gene ambiguous. The CDR3 region has the DNA TGTGCCAGCAGTATAAACAATCAGCCCCAGCATTTT. This translates into CASSINNQPQHF.